Listed below are T cell receptor beta chains from one sample, sequenced in a study of T cells in Graves' hyperthyroidism and ophthalmopathy. TCRdb analysed the multiplex PCR reads with MiXCR anew, one entry per CDR3 protein. The sample lists hundreds of thousands of distinct CDR3 sequences, 11% to 15% occurring once. Sequenced material: blood. These receptors were obtained from a woman between 18 and 29 years old with Graves' hyperthyroidism. Each CDR3 is given with its conserved first and last residue. D genes are given only for firm matches. Clone size is not always given. Where it is, it says once, few, many or a class for expanded clones.

v_gene: TRBV6-1; abundance: -; d_gene: TRBD2; j_gene: TRBJ2-1; CDR3aa: CASSKGLAGSYNEQFF; CDR3nt: TGTGCCAGCAGTAAAGGACTAGCGGGTTCCTACAATGAGCAGTTCTTC
v_gene: TRBV5-1; abundance: few; d_gene: -; j_gene: TRBJ2-2; CDR3aa: CASSSDWAGELFF; CDR3nt: TGCGCCAGCAGCTCTGACTGGGCCGGGGAGCTGTTTTTT
v_gene: TRBV29-1; abundance: -; d_gene: -; j_gene: TRBJ2-1; CDR3aa: CSVDGEDYNEQFF; CDR3nt: TGCAGCGTTGATGGAGAGGACTACAATGAGCAGTTCTTC
v_gene: TRBV3-1; abundance: -; d_gene: -; j_gene: TRBJ1-4; CDR3aa: CASSQDRTSPYEKLFF; CDR3nt: TGTGCCAGCAGCCAAGATAGGACATCCCCATATGAAAAACTGTTTTTT
v_gene: TRBV20-1; abundance: few; d_gene: -; j_gene: TRBJ2-1; CDR3aa: CSARDLAGAGYNEQFF; CDR3nt: TGCAGTGCTAGGGATCTTGCTGGGGCGGGTTACAATGAGCAGTTCTTC
v_gene: TRBV24-1; abundance: -; d_gene: -; j_gene: TRBJ2-3; CDR3aa: CATSDLIADTQYF; CDR3nt: TGTGCCACCAGTGATTTGATCGCAGATACGCAGTATTTT
v_gene: TRBV28; abundance: many; d_gene: -; j_gene: TRBJ1-4; CDR3aa: CASYTQPGRVMGEKLFF; CDR3nt: TGTGCCAGCTATACTCAACCCGGCAGGGTCATGGGAGAAAAACTGTTTTTT
v_gene: TRBV10-3; abundance: many; d_gene: -; j_gene: TRBJ1-1; CDR3aa: CAISAARGENTEAFF; CDR3nt: TGTGCCATCAGTGCGGCCAGGGGAGAAAACACTGAAGCTTTCTTT
v_gene: TRBV6-1; abundance: many; d_gene: -; j_gene: TRBJ2-7; CDR3aa: CASSPSSGPYEQYF; CDR3nt: TGTGCCAGCAGTCCCTCAAGCGGGCCCTACGAGCAGTACTTC
v_gene: TRBV27; abundance: -; d_gene: -; j_gene: TRBJ1-4; CDR3aa: CASSSTVRVFEKLFF; CDR3nt: TGTGCCAGCAGTTCGACAGTTAGGGTTTTCGAAAAACTGTTTTTT
v_gene: TRBV7-9; abundance: -; d_gene: -; j_gene: TRBJ1-3; CDR3aa: CASSLGLSSGNAIYF; CDR3nt: TGTGCCAGCAGCTTAGGGCTATCCTCTGGAAACGCCATATATTTT
v_gene: TRBV15; abundance: -; d_gene: -; j_gene: TRBJ2-2; CDR3aa: CATSRSVTTNTGELFF; CDR3nt: TGTGCCACCAGCAGATCCGTGACTACTAACACCGGGGAGCTGTTTTTT
v_gene: TRBV5-1; abundance: -; d_gene: TRBD1; j_gene: TRBJ2-1; CDR3aa: CASSSDLGTGYYEQFF; CDR3nt: TGCGCCAGCAGCTCGGACCTCGGGACAGGGTACTACGAGCAGTTCTTC
v_gene: TRBV4-3; abundance: few; d_gene: -; j_gene: TRBJ2-1; CDR3aa: CASSQDLPSRSYNEQFF; CDR3nt: TGCGCCAGCAGCCAAGATCTCCCTAGCAGGTCCTACAATGAGCAGTTCTTC
v_gene: TRBV7-9; abundance: many; d_gene: -; j_gene: TRBJ2-1; CDR3aa: CASSLAEQFF; CDR3nt: TGTGCCAGCAGCTTGGCCGAGCAGTTCTTC
v_gene: TRBV7-2; abundance: many; d_gene: TRBD2; j_gene: TRBJ2-7; CDR3aa: CASTPFGGSTSYEQYF; CDR3nt: TGTGCCAGCACCCCCTTTGGCGGGAGTACCTCCTACGAGCAGTACTTC
v_gene: TRBV15; abundance: few; d_gene: -; j_gene: TRBJ2-7; CDR3aa: CATSRDIPSYEQYF; CDR3nt: TGTGCCACCAGCAGGGACATTCCCTCCTACGAGCAGTACTTC
v_gene: TRBV20-1; abundance: -; d_gene: -; j_gene: TRBJ1-1; CDR3aa: CSARSQAFEAFF; CDR3nt: TGCAGTGCTAGATCTCAGGCCTTTGAAGCTTTCTTT
v_gene: TRBV9; abundance: -; d_gene: TRBD1; j_gene: TRBJ1-6; CDR3aa: CASSPGGTGYSPLHF; CDR3nt: TGTGCCAGCAGCCCCGGGGGGACAGGTTATTCACCCCTCCACTTT
v_gene: TRBV27; abundance: -; d_gene: -; j_gene: TRBJ1-5; CDR3aa: CASSPSTGLQPQHF; CDR3nt: TGTGCCAGCAGCCCCTCCACAGGACTACAGCCCCAGCATTTT
v_gene: TRBV9; abundance: many; d_gene: TRBD1; j_gene: TRBJ1-1; CDR3aa: CASSVGPYKGANTEAFF; CDR3nt: TGTGCCAGCAGCGTAGGCCCCTACAAGGGGGCGAACACTGAAGCTTTCTTT
v_gene: TRBV6-5; abundance: -; d_gene: -; j_gene: TRBJ2-2; CDR3aa: CASSSLGEANTGELFF; CDR3nt: TGTGCCAGCAGTTCCCTAGGGGAGGCGAACACCGGGGAGCTGTTTTTT
v_gene: TRBV10-3; abundance: few; d_gene: TRBD2; j_gene: TRBJ2-3; CDR3aa: CAITSVAGDTQYF; CDR3nt: TGTGCCATCACCTCGGTAGCGGGAGATACGCAGTATTTT
v_gene: TRBV30; abundance: many; d_gene: -; j_gene: TRBJ2-1; CDR3aa: CAWSVLAGSYNEQFF; CDR3nt: TGTGCCTGGAGTGTACTGGCAGGCTCCTACAATGAGCAGTTCTTC
v_gene: TRBV20-1; abundance: many; d_gene: -; j_gene: TRBJ2-4; CDR3aa: CSARPQGTKNIQYF; CDR3nt: TGCAGTGCTCGCCCCCAGGGAACCAAAAACATTCAGTACTTC
v_gene: TRBV12-3/TRBV12-4; abundance: many; d_gene: -; j_gene: TRBJ2-7; CDR3aa: CASMVSVSYEQYF; CDR3nt: TGTGCCAGCATGGTGAGCGTCTCCTACGAGCAGTACTTC
v_gene: TRBV28; abundance: few; d_gene: TRBD1; j_gene: TRBJ2-2; CDR3aa: CASSARGQGTGELFF; CDR3nt: TGTGCCAGCAGCGCACGGGGACAGGGGACCGGGGAGCTGTTTTTT
v_gene: TRBV29-1; abundance: many; d_gene: TRBD2; j_gene: TRBJ2-3; CDR3aa: CSASGRASTDTQYF; CDR3nt: TGCAGCGCTAGCGGGAGGGCGAGCACAGATACGCAGTATTTT
v_gene: TRBV29-1; abundance: few; d_gene: TRBD1; j_gene: TRBJ1-2; CDR3aa: CSVYTSGTGDGNYGYTF; CDR3nt: TGCAGCGTTTACACCTCCGGGACAGGGGACGGAAACTATGGCTACACCTTC
v_gene: TRBV9; abundance: many; d_gene: TRBD1; j_gene: TRBJ2-7; CDR3aa: CASSVATGGDEQYF; CDR3nt: TGTGCCAGCAGCGTAGCAACAGGGGGAGACGAGCAGTACTTC
v_gene: TRBV11-2; abundance: many; d_gene: -; j_gene: TRBJ2-1; CDR3aa: CASRGLARNEQFF; CDR3nt: TGTGCCAGCAGAGGGTTAGCTCGGAATGAGCAGTTCTTC
v_gene: TRBV5-4; abundance: few; d_gene: TRBD2; j_gene: TRBJ2-2; CDR3aa: CASRTRTSGGATGELFF; CDR3nt: TGTGCCAGCAGAACCAGAACTAGCGGGGGGGCCACCGGGGAGCTGTTTTTT
v_gene: TRBV6-1; abundance: many; d_gene: -; j_gene: TRBJ2-3; CDR3aa: CASRTRMLADTQYF; CDR3nt: TGTGCCAGCAGAACTAGGATGTTGGCAGATACGCAGTATTTT
v_gene: TRBV7-9; abundance: many; d_gene: -; j_gene: TRBJ2-1; CDR3aa: CASSLNVGFYNEQFF; CDR3nt: TGTGCCAGCAGCTTAAATGTCGGCTTCTACAATGAGCAGTTCTTC
v_gene: TRBV7-8; abundance: many; d_gene: -; j_gene: TRBJ1-1; CDR3aa: CASSFLRSNTEAFF; CDR3nt: TGTGCCAGCAGCTTTCTCAGGTCGAACACTGAAGCTTTCTTT
v_gene: TRBV6-5; abundance: -; d_gene: -; j_gene: TRBJ2-7; CDR3aa: CASSYGGDTDHEQYF; CDR3nt: TGTGCCAGCAGTTACGGGGGCGATACAGACCACGAGCAGTACTTC
v_gene: TRBV11-2; abundance: -; d_gene: -; j_gene: TRBJ1-1; CDR3aa: CASRSGTSNTEAFF; CDR3nt: TGTGCCAGCAGATCCGGGACCTCGAACACTGAAGCTTTCTTT
v_gene: TRBV19; abundance: -; d_gene: -; j_gene: TRBJ2-1; CDR3aa: CASSSNLATSYNEQFF; CDR3nt: TGTGCCAGTAGTTCCAATCTAGCGACCTCCTACAATGAGCAGTTCTTC
v_gene: TRBV4-2; abundance: few; d_gene: -; j_gene: TRBJ2-6; CDR3aa: CASSQDGGSSGANVLTF; CDR3nt: TGTGCCAGCAGCCAAGATGGGGGCAGCTCTGGGGCCAACGTCCTGACTTTC
v_gene: TRBV20-1; abundance: few; d_gene: -; j_gene: TRBJ1-5; CDR3aa: CSANAGTLYSNQPQHF; CDR3nt: TGCAGTGCTAACGCCGGGACACTTTATAGCAATCAGCCCCAGCATTTT
v_gene: TRBV10-3; abundance: many; d_gene: -; j_gene: TRBJ1-1; CDR3aa: CAISVTGPEAFF; CDR3nt: TGTGCCATCAGTGTGACAGGACCTGAAGCTTTCTTT
v_gene: TRBV28; abundance: many; d_gene: -; j_gene: TRBJ1-5; CDR3aa: CASTPRSAQPQHF; CDR3nt: TGTGCCAGCACACCAAGGAGTGCTCAGCCCCAGCATTTT
v_gene: TRBV30; abundance: many; d_gene: -; j_gene: TRBJ1-4; CDR3aa: CAWSPTNEKLFF; CDR3nt: TGTGCCTGGAGTCCGACTAATGAAAAACTGTTTTTT
v_gene: TRBV5-6; abundance: many; d_gene: -; j_gene: TRBJ2-7; CDR3aa: CASSLETEYEQYF; CDR3nt: TGTGCCAGCAGCTTGGAGACGGAATACGAGCAGTACTTC